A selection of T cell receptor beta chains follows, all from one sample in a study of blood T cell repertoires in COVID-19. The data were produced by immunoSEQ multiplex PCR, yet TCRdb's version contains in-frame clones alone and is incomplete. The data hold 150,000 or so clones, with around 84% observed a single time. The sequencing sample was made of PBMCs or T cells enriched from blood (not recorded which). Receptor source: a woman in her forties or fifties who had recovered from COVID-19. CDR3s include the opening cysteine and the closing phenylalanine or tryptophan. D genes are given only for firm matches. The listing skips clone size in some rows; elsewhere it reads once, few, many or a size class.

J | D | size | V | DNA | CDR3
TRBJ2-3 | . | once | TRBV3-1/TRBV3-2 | TGTGCCAGCAGCCAGGCAAAGGGACTTTATACGCAGTATTTT | CASSQAKGLYTQYF
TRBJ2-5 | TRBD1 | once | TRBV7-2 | TGTGCCAGCAGCTTAGCGAGACAGGGGGTTGGAGAGACCCAGTACTTC | CASSLARQGVGETQYF
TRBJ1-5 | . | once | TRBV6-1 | TGTGCCAGCAGTGAACGGGTGGGGGGGGTTGGCCAGCCCCAGCATTTT | CASSERVGGVGQPQHF
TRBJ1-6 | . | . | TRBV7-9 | TGTGCCAGCAGCTTCGTGCCGGGGGCCCTCCACTTT | CASSFVPGALHF
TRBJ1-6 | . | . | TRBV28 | TGTGCCAGCACCTCCCTTCAGTCACCCCTCCACTTT | CASTSLQSPLHF
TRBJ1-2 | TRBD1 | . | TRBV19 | TGTGCCAGTAGTGCCGAGACAGGGAAGATTAACTATGGCTACACCTTC | CASSAETGKINYGYTF
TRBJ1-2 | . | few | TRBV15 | TGTGCCACCAGCAGAAAGACGGGACAAATCACCTACACCTTC | CATSRKTGQITYTF
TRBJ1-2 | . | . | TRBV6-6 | TGTGCCAGCAGTTCTCCAGGGATTGGCTATGGCTACACCTTC | CASSSPGIGYGYTF
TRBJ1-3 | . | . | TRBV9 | TGTGCCAGCAGCGTAGTCGACAGTCTTGACACCATATATTTT | CASSVVDSLDTIYF
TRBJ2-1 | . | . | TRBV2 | TGTGCCAGCAGTCGACAGGAGTACAATGAGCAGTTCTTC | CASSRQEYNEQFF
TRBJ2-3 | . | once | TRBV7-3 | TGTGCCAGCACCTCGGGGGGCCATAGCACAGATACGCAGTATTTT | CASTSGGHSTDTQYF
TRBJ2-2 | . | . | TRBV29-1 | TGCAGCGTTGAGGTGCGGGGGAACACCGGGGAGCTGTTTTTT | CSVEVRGNTGELFF
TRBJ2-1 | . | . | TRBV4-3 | TGCGCCAGCAGCCAAGATCGAGCGGGCCGCTACAATGAGCAGTTCTTC | CASSQDRAGRYNEQFF
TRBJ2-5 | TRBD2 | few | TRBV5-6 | TGTGCCAGCAGCTTGGGGCCTAGCGGGGGTCAAGAGACCCAGTACTTC | CASSLGPSGGQETQYF
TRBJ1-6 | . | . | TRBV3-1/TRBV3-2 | TGTGCCAGCAGCCCCTGGTCTGGGGGGAATTCACCCCTCCACTTT | CASSPWSGGNSPLHF
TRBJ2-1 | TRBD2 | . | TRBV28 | TGTGCCAGCAGTTTATTGAGTCCGCTAGCGGGCCAGCAGTTCTTC | CASSLLSPLAGQQFF
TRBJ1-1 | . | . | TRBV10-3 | TGTGCCATCGGGCAGACAGCGAACACTGAAGCTTTCTTT | CAIGQTANTEAFF
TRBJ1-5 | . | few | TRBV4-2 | TGTGCCAGCAGCCAAATGTCAGGGGACAGCAATCAGCCCCAGCATTTT | CASSQMSGDSNQPQHF
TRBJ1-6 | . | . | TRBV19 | TGTGCCAGTAGTCCACGCCCAGGAGGGGATTCACCCCTCCACTTT | CASSPRPGGDSPLHF
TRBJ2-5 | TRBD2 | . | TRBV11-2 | TGTGCCAGCAGCTTAGGTGGGGAGGGGACCCAGTACTTC | CASSLGGEGTQYF
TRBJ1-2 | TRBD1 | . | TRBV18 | TGTGCCAGCTCACCGGGACAGGGTTCTAACTATGGCTACACCTTC | CASSPGQGSNYGYTF
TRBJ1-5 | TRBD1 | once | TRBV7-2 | TGTGCCAGCAGCACCGGACAGGGACTCAATCAGCCCCAGCATTTT | CASSTGQGLNQPQHF
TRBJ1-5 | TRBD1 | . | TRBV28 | TGTGCCAGCAGCAGTACGGGGACAGGGGTTACCAATCAGCCCCAGCATTTT | CASSSTGTGVTNQPQHF
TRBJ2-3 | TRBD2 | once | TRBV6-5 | TGTGCCAGCAGTTACAGCGGGACGGTAGATACGCAGTATTTT | CASSYSGTVDTQYF
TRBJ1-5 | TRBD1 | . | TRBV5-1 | TGCGCCAGCAGCTTGGAAGGGGGCTTGGGCAATCAGCCCCAGCATTTT | CASSLEGGLGNQPQHF
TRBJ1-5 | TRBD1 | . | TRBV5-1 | TGCGCCAGCAGCTTGGGGACAGGGGGGGGCAATCAGCCCCAGCATTTT | CASSLGTGGGNQPQHF
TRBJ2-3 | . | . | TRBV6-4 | TGTGCCAGCAGTGACTCGCTCAGGGAACTGGCAGATACGCAGTATTTT | CASSDSLRELADTQYF
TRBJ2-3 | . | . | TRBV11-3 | TGTGCCAGCAGCTTACGGGGAAGCACAGATACGCAGTATTTT | CASSLRGSTDTQYF
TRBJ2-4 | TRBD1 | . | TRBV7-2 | TGTGCCAGCAGCTGGACAGGGGGGAACATTCAGTACTTC | CASSWTGGNIQYF
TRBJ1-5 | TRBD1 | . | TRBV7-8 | TGTGCCAGCAGCAACAGGACAGGGTGGCAGCCCCAGCATTTT | CASSNRTGWQPQHF
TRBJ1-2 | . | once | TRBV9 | TGTGCCAGCAGCGTAGGTGGAGTCGGGAACTATGGCTACACCTTC | CASSVGGVGNYGYTF
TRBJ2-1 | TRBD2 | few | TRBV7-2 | TGTGCCAGCAGCCCCCGGACTAGCGGATACAATGAGCAGTTCTTC | CASSPRTSGYNEQFF
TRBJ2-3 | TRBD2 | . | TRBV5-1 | TGCGCCAGCAGCATCAGACTAGCGGGGGGCACAGATACGCAGTATTTT | CASSIRLAGGTDTQYF
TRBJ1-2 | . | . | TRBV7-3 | TGTGCCAGCAGCCCGGATCAGGACTATGGCTACACCTTC | CASSPDQDYGYTF
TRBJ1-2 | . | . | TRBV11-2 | TGTGCCAGCAGCTTAGAGACAGGCCATGGCTACACCTTC | CASSLETGHGYTF
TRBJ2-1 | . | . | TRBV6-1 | TGTGCCAGCAGTGTCGGGTCAGGGCGTAGTGTTGACAATGAGCAGTTCTTC | CASSVGSGRSVDNEQFF
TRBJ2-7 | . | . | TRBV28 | TGTGCCAGCAGAAACAGGAAGCACTCCTACGAGCAGTACTTC | CASRNRKHSYEQYF
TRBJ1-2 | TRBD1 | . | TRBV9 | TGTGCCAGCAGCCCTCGTACAGGGGGCCGGGATGGCTACACCTTC | CASSPRTGGRDGYTF
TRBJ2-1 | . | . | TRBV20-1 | TGCAGTGCTTCCGACAATGAGCAGTTCTTC | CSASDNEQFF
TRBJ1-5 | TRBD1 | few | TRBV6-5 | TGTGCCAGCAGGGGACAGCCTTATAGCAATCAGCCCCAGCATTTT | CASRGQPYSNQPQHF
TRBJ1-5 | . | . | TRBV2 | TGTGCCAGCAAATTCGGGACATACGATAGCAATCAGCCCCAGCATTTT | CASKFGTYDSNQPQHF
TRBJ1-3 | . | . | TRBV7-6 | TGTGCCAGCAGCTTAGTAGCTGGGGACTTGTCCGGAAACACCATATATTTT | CASSLVAGDLSGNTIYF
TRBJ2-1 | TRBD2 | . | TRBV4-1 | TGCGCCAGCAGCCAAGACCATATCTGGGGGGGGAAAAATGAGCAGTTCTTC | CASSQDHIWGGKNEQFF
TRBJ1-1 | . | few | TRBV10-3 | TGTGCCATCAGTGCCCCGACCCCGGGCACTGAAGCTTTCTTT | CAISAPTPGTEAFF
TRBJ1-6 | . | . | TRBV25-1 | TGTGCCAGCAGTGTTCGGAGCTCCTATAATTCACCCCTCCACTTT | CASSVRSSYNSPLHF
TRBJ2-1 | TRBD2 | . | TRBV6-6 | TGTGCCAGCAGTCGGACTAGCGGGGTTCGTTGGACGAATGAGCAGTTCTTC | CASSRTSGVRWTNEQFF
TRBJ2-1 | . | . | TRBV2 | TGTGCCAGCAGTGAGGGTCCAGGGAAAGATGAGCAGTTCTTC | CASSEGPGKDEQFF
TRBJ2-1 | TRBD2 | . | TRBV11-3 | TGTGCCAGCAGCATCTTAGCGGGGGGTTTCGATGAGCAGTTCTTC | CASSILAGGFDEQFF
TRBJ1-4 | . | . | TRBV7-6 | TGTGCCAGCAGCTTAGCGATTCAGGGGACGGGTGAAAAACTGTTTTTT | CASSLAIQGTGEKLFF
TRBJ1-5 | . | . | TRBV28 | TGTGCCAGCAGTCCCCCTATGAGAGCCCAGCATTTT | CASSPPMRAQHF
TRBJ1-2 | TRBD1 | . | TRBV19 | TGTGCCAGTAGTATAGCCCGGACAGGGCGGAATGGCTACACCTTC | CASSIARTGRNGYTF
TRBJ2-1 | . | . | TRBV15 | TGTGCCACCAGCGCCGCCGTTCCGATGAGGAACAATGAGCAGTTCTTC | CATSAAVPMRNNEQFF
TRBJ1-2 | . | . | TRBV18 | TGTGCCAGCTCACCTGGCAGGGATGCCTATGGCTACACCTTC | CASSPGRDAYGYTF
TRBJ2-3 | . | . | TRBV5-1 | TGCGCCAGCAGTACCGTAGCGGGCACAGATACGCAGTATTTT | CASSTVAGTDTQYF
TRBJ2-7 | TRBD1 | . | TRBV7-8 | TGTGCCAGCAGCTTTGACAGGGTCCGCGAGCAGTACTTC | CASSFDRVREQYF
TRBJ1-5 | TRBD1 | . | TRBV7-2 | TGTGCCAGCAGCCCAGACAGGGGTAGCAATCAGCCCCAGCATTTT | CASSPDRGSNQPQHF
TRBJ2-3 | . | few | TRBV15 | TGTGCCACCAGGGTAACTAGCACAGATACGCAGTATTTT | CATRVTSTDTQYF
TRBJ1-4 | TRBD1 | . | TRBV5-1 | TGCGCCAGCAGCTTGGGAAGGACGTCCTCCTGGGACAGGGAAAGGCGTGCGACTAATGAAAAACTGTTTTTT | CASSLGRTSSWDRERRATNEKLFF
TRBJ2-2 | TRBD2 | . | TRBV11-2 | TGTGCCAGCAGCCCGGGACTAGCGGGAAGGACCGGGGAGCTGTTTTTT | CASSPGLAGRTGELFF